The 24 T cell receptor beta chains below come from one sample, sequenced in a study of blood T cell repertoires in COVID-19. TCRdb's table, derived via immunoSEQ multiplex PCR, lists solely in-frame clones and lacks some. The table lists 250,000 to 350,000 clones, approximately 85% of them singletons. Input material: peripheral blood. These receptors were obtained from a woman aged 45-59 years with acute or convalescent COVID-19.

This chain links TRBV29-1 with TRBJ2-3, with 10 bases matching TRBD2. This CDR3 spans 16 amino acids. Germline V gene lookup returns CDR1 SQVTM and CDR2 ANQGSEA. Germline trimming cut 7 bases from V and 7 bases from J; bases unmatched to any gene: 17. This CDR3 reads CSGQGVASGSWYTQYF. The DNA for the CDR3 is TGCAGCGGCCAAGGGGTGGCTAGCGGGAGCTGGTATACGCAGTATTTT.

The genes are TRBV19 and TRBJ1-5; 7 positions match TRBD1. V shed 5 bases and J 4 bases; nucleotides not matched to a gene: 11. Germline V gene lookup returns CDR1 LNHDA and CDR2 SQIVND (reference sequence). The CDR3 runs 16 residues. In DNA form, the CDR3 reads TGTGCCAGTAGTTTCCAGCGAAACAGGGGAAATCAGCCCCAGCATTTT. Residues: CASSFQRNRGNQPQHF.

This sequence joins TRBV20-1 and TRBJ2-3; 8 nucleotides align to TRBD2. V shed 3 bases and J 4 bases; nucleotides not matched to a gene: 6. This CDR3 is 14 amino acids long. Germline-derived CDR1 and CDR2 are DFQATT and SNEGSKA (reference sequence). This chain's CDR3 is CSASDGRGSDTQYF. The CDR3 bases are TGCAGTGCTAGTGACGGGAGGGGCTCAGATACGCAGTATTTT.

This chain links TRBV24-1 with TRBJ2-1, with a weak D call TRBD2 (5 bases). Trimming pared 6 bases from V and 4 bases from J, leaving 9 bases between. The CDR3 is 13 residues long. Germline V CDR1 and CDR2: KGHDR, SFDVKD. The DNA for the CDR3 is TGTGCCACCAGTAGGACTGCATACAATGAGCAGTTCTTC. It codes for CATSRTAYNEQFF.

This clone came up once. The chain has TRBV3-1 (or the pseudogene TRBV3-2) and TRBJ2-2; D possibly corresponds to TRBD1 (6 bases). The germline V gene has CDR1 LGHDT and CDR2 YNNKEL (reference sequence). The CDR3 totals 13 residues. Trimming shortened V by 4 bases and J by 7 bases, and 10 bases separated the two germline ends. This CDR3 reads CASSLTGIGELFF. DNA of the CDR3: TGTGCCAGCAGCCTAACAGGGATCGGGGAGCTGTTTTTT.

This chain's CDR3 is CASSPPGGGYTF. The CDR3 bases are TGTGCCAGCAGCCCCCCGGGGGGTGGCTACACCTTC. The chain employs TRBV2 and TRBJ1-2, with a possible D match to TRBD1 (5 bases). Trimming cost V 6 bases and J 7 bases, with 12 bases left between them. CDR3 length: 12 residues. Germline V gene sequence: CDR1 SNHLY, CDR2 FYNNEI. Drawing the rest from reference TRBV2 and TRBJ1-2, the complete variable domain is EPEVTQTPSHQVTQMGQEVILRCVPISNHLYFYWYRQILGQKVEFLVSFYNNEISEKSEIFDDQFSVERPDGSNFTLKIRSTKLEDSAMYFCASSPPGGGYTFGSGTRLTVV.

The chain has TRBV7-9 and TRBJ2-6, with D uncertain. This CDR3 contains 16 residues. Trimming stripped 1 base from V and 2 bases from J, with 9 bases between. The germline V gene has CDR1 SEHNR and CDR2 FQNEAQ (reference sequence). CDR3 nucleotide sequence: TGTGCCAGCAGCTTAGGGGCAGCCCCTGGGGCCAACGTCCTGACTTTC. Protein sequence: CASSLGAAPGANVLTF.

This clone appeared once. The chain links TRBV6-6 to TRBJ2-1, with TRBD1 as a possible D gene (6 bases). The CDR3 runs to 15 residues. Germline-derived CDR1 and CDR2 are MNHNY and SVGAGI (reference sequence). Trimming shortened V by 2 bases and J by 6 bases, and 14 bases separated the two germline ends. The CDR3 nucleotides are TGTGCCAGCAGTTACGGGCAGGGGACAATCAATGAGCAGTTCTTC. The encoded protein is CASSYGQGTINEQFF.

The chain recombines TRBV10-3 with TRBJ2-1; 7 nucleotides match TRBD1. Germline V CDR1 and CDR2: ENHRY, SYGVKD. V gave up 3 bases and J gave up 0 bases; unmatched junction bases: 2. The CDR3 spans 15 residues. The CDR3 spells CAISDRDSSYNEQFF. DNA of the CDR3: TGTGCCATCAGTGACAGGGACAGCTCCTACAATGAGCAGTTCTTC.

The J gene is TRBJ2-1, the V gene TRBV3-1 (or the pseudogene TRBV3-2), with 14 bases lining up with TRBD2. The J segment lost 9 bases and the V segment lost 4 bases, leaving 8 bases of the junction unmatched. Germline-derived CDR1 and CDR2 are LGHDT and YNNKEL (reference sequence). The CDR3 spans 16 residues. CDR3 loop: CASSPASGTSGSEQFF. The CDR3 DNA follows: TGTGCCAGCAGCCCGGCATCCGGGACTAGCGGGAGTGAGCAGTTCTTC.

The chain joins TRBV6-5 to TRBJ1-2, with D tentatively TRBD1 (5 bases). V lost 6 bases, J lost 3 bases, and 17 bases lay in between. This CDR3 comprises 15 residues. Per the germline V gene, CDR1 is MNHEY and CDR2 is SVGAGI. The CDR3 protein is CASSLYRNWHYGYTF. CDR3 sequence (DNA): TGTGCCAGCAGCTTATACAGGAATTGGCACTATGGCTACACCTTC.

The chain joins TRBV11-2 to TRBJ2-7, with 9 bases aligning to TRBD1. Germline V gene lookup returns CDR1 SGHAT and CDR2 FQNNGV. This CDR3 contains 15 residues. V lost 6 bases and J lost 0; bases outside the gene matches: 6. DNA of the CDR3: TGTGCCAGCAGGGTCCGGGACAGGGCCTCCTACGAGCAGTACTTC. This encodes CASRVRDRASYEQYF.

The gene calls are TRBV19 and TRBJ2-5, with 7 positions matching TRBD2. In germline, CDR1 is LNHDA, CDR2 SQIVND (reference sequence). V lost 7 bases to trimming and J lost 5 bases; unmatched junction nucleotides: 13. The CDR3 is made up of 15 amino acids. CDR3: CASTDRGGGMETQYF. CDR3 nucleotide sequence: TGTGCCAGTACCGATAGGGGCGGGGGAATGGAGACCCAGTACTTC.

This clone was counted a single time. CDR3 coding DNA: TGTGCCAGCAGCCCGGGGAAAGCCTACGAGCAGTACTTC. Its translation is CASSPGKAYEQYF. V gene TRBV3-1 (or the pseudogene TRBV3-2) combines with J gene TRBJ2-7; the D gene is possibly TRBD2 (5 bases). The length of the CDR3 is 13 residues. Trimming stripped 4 bases from V and 2 bases from J, with 9 bases between. CDR1 is LGHDT and CDR2 is YNNKEL in the germline V gene (reference sequence).

This chain links TRBV20-1 with TRBJ1-5, with D unclear. Per germline, CDR1 DFQATT and CDR2 SNEGSKA (reference sequence). The CDR3 has 15 residues. V was trimmed by 3 bases and J by 0 bases, leaving 12 bases between them. DNA for the CDR3: TGCAGTGCTAGTCTCTCAGGCTATAGCAATCAGCCCCAGCATTTT. It is translated as CSASLSGYSNQPQHF.

The CDR3: CASGLGGMTGGLYEQYF. CDR3 sequence (DNA): TGTGCTAGTGGTTTAGGTGGGATGACAGGGGGCTTGTACGAGCAGTACTTC. The gene calls are TRBV12-5 and TRBJ2-7, with 10 bases matching TRBD1. The V segment lost 3 bases and the J segment 4 bases; nucleotides outside the gene matches: 12. The CDR3 has 17 amino acids. CDR1 and CDR2 from the germline V gene are LGHNT and FRNRAP.

The rearrangement joins TRBV20-1 to TRBJ2-1, with TRBD2 matching 11 bases. This CDR3 contains 11 residues. CDR1 and CDR2 from the germline V gene are DFQATT and SNEGSKA (reference sequence). Trimming removed 8 bases from V and 8 bases from J; junction bases left unmatched: 2. CDR3 coding DNA: TGCAGTCTACTAGCGGGGGATGAGCAGTTCTTC. Residues: CSLLAGDEQFF.

CDR3 bases: TGCAGCGTTGAAGCCTCCGGGACTAGGCGAAAGTTCTTC. It yields the protein CSVEASGTRRKFF. The chain combines TRBV29-1 with TRBJ2-1, with TRBD2 identical over 8 bases. The length of the CDR3 is 13 residues. Germline V gene data show CDR1 as SQVTM and CDR2 as ANQGSEA. After removal of 1 base from V and 14 bases from J, the junction contained 10 bases not matched to a gene.

V usage is TRBV11-2 and J usage is TRBJ2-2, with TRBD2 matching 13 bases. CDR3 size: 16 residues. Germline V gene lookup returns CDR1 SGHAT and CDR2 FQNNGV. The junction had 4 bases not matched to a gene; V was cut back by 5 bases and J by 4 bases. In nucleotides, the CDR3 is TGTGCCAGCAGCACCCGACTAGCGGGAGGCACCGGGGAGCTGTTTTTT. Protein: CASSTRLAGGTGELFF.

V and J are TRBV28 and TRBJ2-1, with TRBD2 matching 8 bases. Per germline, CDR1 MDHEN and CDR2 SYDVKM. There are 12 residues in the CDR3. V gave up 2 bases and J gave up 15 bases; unmatched junction bases: 6. The CDR3 loop reads CASSLATSVLFF. The CDR3 DNA is TGTGCCAGCAGTTTAGCGACTAGCGTTCTGTTCTTC. The entire variable domain, with the rest obtained from reference TRBV28 and TRBJ2-1, is as follows: DVKVTQSSRYLVKRTGEKVFLECVQDMDHENMFWYRQDPGLGLRLIYFSYDVKMKEKGDIPEGYSVSREKKERFSLILESASTNQTSMYLCASSLATSVLFFGPGTRLTVL.

This chain uses TRBV7-6 with TRBJ2-5, with D possibly being TRBD2 (6 bases). The CDR3 sequence is 12 residues long. Germline V gives CDR1 SGHVS, CDR2 FNYEAQ. V was clipped by 1 base and J by 10 bases, with 10 bases between them. This CDR3 reads CASSLGLDHQYF. DNA for the CDR3: TGTGCCAGCAGCTTAGGACTAGACCACCAGTACTTC.

The chain uses TRBV7-2 and TRBJ1-2; 8 bases line up with TRBD1. CDR3 length: 14 residues. Germline V gives CDR1 SGHTA, CDR2 FQGNSA. Germline trimming cut 4 bases from V and 4 bases from J; bases unmatched to any gene: 5. The CDR3 DNA sequence: TGTGCCAGCAGCTCAACGACAGGGGTCTATGGCTACACCTTC. Protein product: CASSSTTGVYGYTF.

This clone was found once. The J gene is TRBJ2-7, the V gene TRBV5-4, with 10 positions matching TRBD2. V gave up 4 bases and J gave up 5 bases; unmatched junction bases: 3. Looked up from germline, CDR1 is SGHNT and CDR2 is YYREEE (reference sequence). The CDR3 covers 13 residues. CDR3 residues: CASSVGTSDEQYF. In nucleotides, the CDR3 is TGTGCCAGCAGCGTAGGGACTAGCGACGAGCAGTACTTC. The whole variable domain, filled in from reference TRBV5-4 and TRBJ2-7, reads ETGVTQSPTHLIKTRGQQVTLRCSSQSGHNTVSWYQQALGQGPQFIFQYYREEENGRGNFPPRFSGLQFPNYSSELNVNALELDDSALYLCASSVGTSDEQYFGPGTRLTVT.

The chain combines TRBV5-1 with TRBJ2-3, with D tentatively TRBD2 (6 bases). Trimming took off 6 bases at V and 4 bases at J, with 15 bases between the two ends. This CDR3 contains 14 residues. CDR1 and CDR2 (germline): SGHRS, YFSETQ. The CDR3 spells CASTKAGLPDTQYF. The DNA of the CDR3 is TGCGCCAGCACTAAAGCGGGCCTGCCAGATACGCAGTATTTT.